This TCR beta chain was recorded in a study of blood T cell repertoires in COVID-19. The wider study: Samples came from the United States, Italy and Spain, spanning acute and convalescent COVID-19.

This CDR3 region has 15 residues. The V end was cut by 0 bases, the J end by 14 bases, with 20 bases between. Generated by immunoSEQ multiplex PCR, the TCRdb table keeps only in-frame clones and is missing some. Among roughly 64,000 clones listed, over 65% were seen once. The V gene is TRBV5-3, the J gene TRBJ2-2; D possibly corresponds to TRBD2 (5 bases). TRBV5-3 is an open reading frame, and its role is uncertain. The clonotype comes from a man aged 55-75 years with COVID-19, enrolled during active disease. The sequenced sample consisted of peripheral blood. CDR3: CARSLGGPGPGRLFF. In DNA form, the CDR3 reads TGTGCCAGAAGCTTGGGGGGTCCTGGACCGGGAAGACTGTTTTTT.